This T cell receptor (beta chain) is drawn from a study of blood T cell repertoires in COVID-19. Study-wide background: COVID-19 samples from acute and convalescent phases originated in the United States, Italy and Spain.

A COVID-19 case was met by exposed participants within 2 weeks before study entry. Germline lookup yields CDR1 SGHTA and CDR2 FQGNSA. With 5 bases clipped from V and 1 base from J, the junction kept 7 bases outside the gene matches. The CDR3 is made up of 15 amino acids. In the original workflow: Reference gene primers were amplified, and this amplification served to estimate nucleated cell counts. Assay: immunoSEQ multiplex PCR; the TCRdb copy retains only in-frame clones and omits some. For V, J and clone size, that table is used; D and trimming come from the DNA. This table holds hundreds of thousands of clones, about 88% found once.

The source of this sequence is a woman aged 18-35 years who had been exposed to COVID-19. The specimen was PBMCs or T cells enriched from blood (not recorded which). V usage is TRBV7-2 and J usage is TRBJ2-7; 8 bases agree with TRBD1. CDR3 sequence reads: CASSASGDRSYEQYF. DNA of the CDR3: TGTGCCAGCAGCGCTAGTGGGGACAGGTCCTACGAGCAGTACTTC. The full variable domain, with the rest looked up from reference TRBV7-2 and TRBJ2-7, is GAGVSQSPSNKVTEKGKDVELRCDPISGHTALYWYRQSLGQGLEFLIYFQGNSAPDKSGLPSDRFSAERTGGSVSTLTIQRTQQEDSAVYLCASSASGDRSYEQYFGPGTRLTVT.